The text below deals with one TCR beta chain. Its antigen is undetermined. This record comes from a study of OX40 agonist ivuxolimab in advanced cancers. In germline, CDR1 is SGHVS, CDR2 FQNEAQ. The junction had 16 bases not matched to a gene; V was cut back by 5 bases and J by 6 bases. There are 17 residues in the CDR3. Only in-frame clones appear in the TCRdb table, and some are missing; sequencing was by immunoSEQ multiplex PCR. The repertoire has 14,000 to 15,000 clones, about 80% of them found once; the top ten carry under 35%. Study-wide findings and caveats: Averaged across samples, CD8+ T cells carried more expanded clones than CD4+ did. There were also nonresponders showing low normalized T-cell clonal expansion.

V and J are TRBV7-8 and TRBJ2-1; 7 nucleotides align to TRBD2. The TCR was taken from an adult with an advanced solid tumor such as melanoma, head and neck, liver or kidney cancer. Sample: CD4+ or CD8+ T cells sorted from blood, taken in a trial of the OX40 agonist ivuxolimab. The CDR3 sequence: CASSAQLAEAMSNEQFF. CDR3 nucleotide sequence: TGTGCCAGCAGCGCCCAGCTAGCGGAAGCCATGAGCAATGAGCAGTTCTTC.